This T cell receptor (beta chain) was retrieved from a study of beta chain features in type 1 diabetes. Study-wide results and limits: Shortening that was moderate but significant affected the TCRB CDR3s of Type 1 diabetes patients in all four CD4+ subsets. Fewer junction insertions and more nucleotide deletions appeared in type 1 diabetes patients.

The CDR3 is made up of 13 amino acids. CDR1 and CDR2 from the germline V gene are MDHEN and SYDVKM. Trimming took 7 bases from V and 3 from J; bases not matched to a gene: 2. This clone appeared a few times. Its target is unknown. Reverse transcribing all isolated RNA meant expressed TCRB transcripts were sequenced. The repertoire was sequenced with immunoSEQ multiplex PCR; TCRdb's copy has only in-frame clones and lacks some. The repertoire consists of hundreds of thousands of clones, with roughly 11% occurring once and the leading ten covering about 0.015%. The genes are TRBV28 and TRBJ2-7; 11 nucleotides agree with TRBD2. The sequence was collected from a woman in her 30s in good health. Sequencing was performed on naive CD4+ T cells from blood. CDR3 nucleotide sequence: TGTGCCAGCAAGGGACTAGCGGTCTACGAGCAGTACTTC. As protein: CASKGLAVYEQYF.